A single sample is the source of the 11 T cell receptor beta chains below, sequenced in a study of tumor-infiltrating lymphocytes in primary liver carcinoma listed by TCRdb under 2017. The reads were generated on an Illumina HiSeq 2500. TCRbeta-specific cDNA was reverse-transcribed from roughly 500 ng total RNA using a constant-region primer and ProtoScript II reverse transcriptase. The TCRbeta libraries were prepared through three rounds of nested multiplex PCR following a slightly modified ARM-PCR procedure. Each of the first two PCR rounds ran for about 10 cycles using multiplex TRBV1-TRBV30 forward primers together with a Cbeta reverse primer. Clones were called with MiXCR by TCRdb after fastp trimmed the public reads at Q25, and only in-frame beta chains were retained. Every entry covers one CDR3 protein and lists the most common genes and DNA from its rows. Within this sample are about 54,000 distinct CDR3 sequences, with about three quarters of them counted one time only. Of the sample, around 23% falls within the top ten clones.

Total RNA and DNA were co-extracted without cell sorting from approximately 20-30 mg of bulk tissue using the AllPrep DNA/RNA mini kit. Sequenced input: liver tumor tissue from sampling region 2. The meaning of the sample's cell subset or site label: tumor region T2, inferior pole. The receptors come from a middle-aged man with primary liver carcinoma and hepatitis B virus infection.

This clonotype appeared a few times. The junction departs from germline at one end; a sequencing error may be responsible. The chain carries TRBV11-2 and TRBJ2-1; D unclear. The CDR3 totals 13 residues. Germline V gene sequence: CDR1 SGHAT, CDR2 FQNNGV. The CDR3 loop is CASSLNDPNDQFF. CDR3 bases: TGTGCCAGCAGCTTAAATGATCCCAATGATCAGTTCTTC.

Details on this clonotype: The CDR3 carries no conserved terminal phenylalanine or tryptophan, so it likely arises from a read error. The J gene is TRBJ2-7, the V gene TRBV11-2; D not resolved. CDR1 is SGHAT and CDR2 is FQNNGV in the germline V gene. There are 14 residues in the CDR3. CDR3 loop: CANSLTDTVYEQYL. CDR3 DNA sequence: TGTGCCAACAGCTTAACTGACACTGTCTACGAGCAGTACTTG.

A remark on this clonotype: An end of the junction does not agree with germline; a read error may underlie this. The chain has TRBV6-6 and TRBJ2-7; weak D call: TRBD2 (6 bases). This CDR3 contains 16 residues. Germline loops: CDR1 MNHNY, CDR2 SVGAGI (reference sequence). The CDR3: CASSPLTCGDPYKQYF. The CDR3 DNA reads TGTGCCAGCAGTCCCCTCACTTGCGGGGATCCCTACAAGCAGTACTTC.

As regards this clonotype: This CDR3 fails to terminate in the conserved phenylalanine or tryptophan, so it likely reflects a read error. The chain has TRBV11-2 and TRBJ2-7, with a weak D call TRBD2 (6 bases). The CDR3 runs to 15 residues. Trimming cost V 5 bases and J 2 bases, with 16 bases left between them. In germline, CDR1 is SGHAT, CDR2 FQNNGV. In DNA form, the CDR3 reads TGTGCCAGCAGCCTTGGCGGGACTCTACCCTACGAGCAGTACATA. Its protein is CASSLGGTLPYEQYI.

Worth noting for this clonotype: At one end, the junction sequence differs from germline, possibly due to a read error. The V and J genes are TRBV6-5 and TRBJ1-4, with a weak D call TRBD1 (6 bases). Germline V gives CDR1 MNHEY, CDR2 SVGAGI. The CDR3 is 14 amino acids. CDR3 in DNA: TGTGCCACCAGTGAAAGGGGGGCCGAGGATAAACTGTTTTTT. Translation gives CATSERGAEDKLFF.

The genes are TRBV5-6 and TRBJ2-3, with 11 nucleotides matching TRBD2. V shed 3 bases, J shed 1 base, and the junction held 25 bases outside the gene matches. This CDR3 region has 23 residues. CDR1 and CDR2 from the germline V gene are SGHDT and YYEEEE. CDR3 amino acids: CASSSILWTPRSGRGGGTDTQYF. The CDR3 DNA reads as TGTGCCAGCAGCTCCATCCTCTGGACACCTCGTAGCGGGAGGGGTGGGGGCACAGATACGCAGTATTTT.

J is TRBJ1-1 and V is TRBV29-1; no clear D. The CDR3 has 14 amino acids. Looked up from germline, CDR1 is SQVTM and CDR2 is ANQGSEA. V gave up 4 bases and J gave up 5 bases, with 17 bases separating them. This CDR3 reads CSVGERVRETEAFF. CDR3 bases: TGCAGCGTTGGGGAAAGGGTGAGGGAAACTGAAGCTTTCTTT.

As regards this clonotype: Just one base apart from a much larger clone, this may be a read error. This chain connects TRBV24-1 to TRBJ2-2; D gene unclear. Per the germline V gene, CDR1 is KGHDR and CDR2 is SFDVKD. The CDR3 is 11 amino acids. The V gene lost 7 bases and the J gene lost 9 bases, with 8 bases spanning the gap. The chain's CDR3 is CATRAARELFF. The CDR3 DNA sequence: TGTGCCACCAGGGCTGCCCGGGAGCTGTTTTTT.

Points on this clonotype: One end of the junction does not line up with germline, which may come from a read error. The chain has TRBV12-5 and TRBJ2-7, with D perhaps being TRBD1 or TRBD2 (5 bases each). This CDR3 has 13 amino acids. Germline V gene data show CDR1 as LGHNT and CDR2 as FRNRAP. The CDR3 loop is CASEGTGSYEQYF. CDR3 sequence (DNA): TGTGCCAGTGAGGGGACCGGTTCCTACGAGCAGTACTTC.

This clonotype was picked up one time. The germline gene is not matched at one end of the junction; a read error may be the cause. The J gene is TRBJ2-5, the V gene TRBV10-3, with TRBD1 identical over 7 bases. The CDR3 is 15 residues long. Germline CDR1 is ENHRY and CDR2 is SYGVKD. As DNA, the CDR3 is TGTGGCATCAGTGAGCTGGATAGGGGGCGTCGGACCCAGTACTTC. Translation: CGISELDRGRRTQYF.

A word on this clonotype: At one boundary the junction diverges from the germline segment, which might be a read error. The CDR3 protein is CGSSSGGLAGYIEQFF. DNA for the CDR3: TGTGGCAGCAGTTCCGGTGGACTAGCGGGATACATTGAGCAGTTCTTC. V usage is TRBV6-5 and J usage is TRBJ2-1; 12 nucleotides match TRBD2. CDR1 MNHEY and CDR2 SVGAGI come from the germline V gene. CDR3 size: 16 residues.